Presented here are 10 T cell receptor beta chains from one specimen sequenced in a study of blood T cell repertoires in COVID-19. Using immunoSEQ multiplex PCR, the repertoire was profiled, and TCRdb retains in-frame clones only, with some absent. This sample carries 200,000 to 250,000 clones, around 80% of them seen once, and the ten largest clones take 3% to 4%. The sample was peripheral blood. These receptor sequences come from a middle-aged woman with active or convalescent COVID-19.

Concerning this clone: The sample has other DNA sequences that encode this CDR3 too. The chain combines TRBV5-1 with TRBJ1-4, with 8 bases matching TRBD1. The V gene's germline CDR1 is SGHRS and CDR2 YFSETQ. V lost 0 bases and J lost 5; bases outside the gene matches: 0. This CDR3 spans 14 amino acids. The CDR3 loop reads CASSLGQGNEKLFF. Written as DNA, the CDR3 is TGCGCCAGCAGCTTGGGACAGGGGAATGAAAAACTGTTTTTT.

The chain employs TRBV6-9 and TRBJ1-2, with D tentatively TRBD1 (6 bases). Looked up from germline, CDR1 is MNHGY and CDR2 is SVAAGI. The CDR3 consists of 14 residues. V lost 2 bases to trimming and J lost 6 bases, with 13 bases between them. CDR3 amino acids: CASSYKAGDDGYTF. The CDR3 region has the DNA TGTGCCAGCAGTTATAAAGCAGGGGATGATGGCTACACCTTC.

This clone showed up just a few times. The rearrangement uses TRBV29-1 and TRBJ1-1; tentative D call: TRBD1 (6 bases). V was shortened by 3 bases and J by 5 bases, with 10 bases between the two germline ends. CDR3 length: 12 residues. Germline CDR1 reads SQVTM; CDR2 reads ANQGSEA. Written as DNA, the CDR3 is TGCAGCGTTGATCTCAGGGGTACTGAAGCTTTCTTT. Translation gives CSVDLRGTEAFF.

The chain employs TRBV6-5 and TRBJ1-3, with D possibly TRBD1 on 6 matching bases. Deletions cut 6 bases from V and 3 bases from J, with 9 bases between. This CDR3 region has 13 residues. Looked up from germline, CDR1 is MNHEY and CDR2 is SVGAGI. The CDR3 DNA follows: TGTGCCAGCAGAGGACAGTATGGAAACACCATATATTTT. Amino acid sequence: CASRGQYGNTIYF.

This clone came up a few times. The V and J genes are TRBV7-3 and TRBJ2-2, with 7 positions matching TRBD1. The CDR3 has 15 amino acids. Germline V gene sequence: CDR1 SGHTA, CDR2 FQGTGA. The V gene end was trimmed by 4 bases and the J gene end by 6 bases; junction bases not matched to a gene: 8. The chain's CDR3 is CASSSRTGPSGELFF. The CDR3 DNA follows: TGTGCCAGCAGCTCCCGGACAGGACCCTCCGGGGAGCTGTTTTTT. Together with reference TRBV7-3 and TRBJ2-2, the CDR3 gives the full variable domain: GAGVSQTPSNKVTEKGKYVELRCDPISGHTALYWYRQSLGQGPEFLIYFQGTGAADDSGLPNDRFFAVRPEGSVSTLKIQRTERGDSAVYLCASSSRTGPSGELFFGEGSRLTVL.

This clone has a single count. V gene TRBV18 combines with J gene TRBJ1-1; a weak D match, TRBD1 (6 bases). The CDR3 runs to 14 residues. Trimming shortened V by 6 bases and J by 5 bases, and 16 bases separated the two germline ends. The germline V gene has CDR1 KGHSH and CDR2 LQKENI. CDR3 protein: CASSNRARETEAFF. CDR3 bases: TGTGCCAGCTCCAACAGGGCCCGCGAAACTGAAGCTTTCTTT.

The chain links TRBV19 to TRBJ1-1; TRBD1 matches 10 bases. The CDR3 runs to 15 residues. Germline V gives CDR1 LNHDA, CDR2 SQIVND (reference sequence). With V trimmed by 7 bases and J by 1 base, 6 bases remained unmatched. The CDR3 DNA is TGTGCCAGTACTACGACAGGGGGCGCGAACACTGAAGCTTTCTTT. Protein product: CASTTTGGANTEAFF.

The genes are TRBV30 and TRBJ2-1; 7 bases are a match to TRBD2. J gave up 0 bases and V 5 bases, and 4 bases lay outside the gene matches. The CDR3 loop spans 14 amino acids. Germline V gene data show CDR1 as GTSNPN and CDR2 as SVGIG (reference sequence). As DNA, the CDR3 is TGTGCCTGGGGCCGACTAGCCTCCTACAATGAGCAGTTCTTC. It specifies CAWGRLASYNEQFF.

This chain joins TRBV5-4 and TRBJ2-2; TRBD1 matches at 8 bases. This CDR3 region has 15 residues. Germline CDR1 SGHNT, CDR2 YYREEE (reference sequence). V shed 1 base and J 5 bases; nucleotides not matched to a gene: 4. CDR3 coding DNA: TGTGCCAGCAGCTTGTCCAGGGGGCAAACCGGGGAGCTGTTTTTT. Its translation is CASSLSRGQTGELFF.

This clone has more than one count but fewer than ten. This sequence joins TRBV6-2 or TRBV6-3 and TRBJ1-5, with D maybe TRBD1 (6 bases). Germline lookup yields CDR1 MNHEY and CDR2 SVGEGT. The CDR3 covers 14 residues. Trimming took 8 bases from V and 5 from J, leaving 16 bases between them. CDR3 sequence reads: CASRRDNGYQPQHF. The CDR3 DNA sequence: TGTGCCAGCCGCCGGGACAACGGATATCAGCCCCAGCATTTT.